Below are 19 T cell receptor beta chains sequenced from a single sample in a study of T-cell reconstitution after alpha-beta-depleted transplantation in children. As it was prepared, the TCRbeta library received unique molecular identifiers. TCRdb passed the PCR reads through MiXCR, listing each CDR3 protein once. The sample records approximately 1,000,000 distinct CDR3 sequences, about 31% being singletons. The source was PBMCs, mostly from graft donor cells, collected 360 days after TCRalphabeta/CD19-depleted stem cell transplant. The receptors originated from a boy in the first two years of life who had a stem cell transplant for SCID, so the T cells may come from the graft donor.

This chain uses TRBV5-1 with TRBJ1-1; D possibly corresponds to TRBD1 (6 bases). Trimming left V 0 bases short and J 0 bases short, with 9 bases between. CDR1 is SGHRS, CDR2 YFSETQ, per germline. This CDR3 has 15 residues. The CDR3 coding sequence is TGCGCCAGCAGCTTGGGACAGGTGATGAACACTGAAGCTTTCTTT. This encodes CASSLGQVMNTEAFF.

This clonotype occurred a few times. V is TRBV20-1 and J is TRBJ2-5; TRBD1 or TRBD2 may be the D gene (5 bases each). V gave up 3 bases and J gave up 4 bases, with 12 bases separating them. There are 13 residues in the CDR3. Per germline, CDR1 DFQATT and CDR2 SNEGSKA (reference sequence). The CDR3 region is CSARGVLGETQYF. The CDR3 DNA is TGCAGTGCTAGGGGGGTCCTGGGAGAGACCCAGTACTTC.

About this clonotype: Mismatch with germline at one junction end may stem from a read error. The chain links TRBV7-9 to TRBJ1-1, with a tentative D call TRBD1 (6 bases). The CDR3 sequence is 15 residues long. CDR1 is SEHNR and CDR2 is FQNEAQ in the germline V gene (reference sequence). The CDR3 sequence: CASSATGQTNTEPFF. CDR3 DNA: TGTGCCAGCAGCGCGACCGGACAGACAAACACTGAACCTTTCTTT.

The chain links TRBV6-2 or TRBV6-3 to TRBJ1-1; D might be TRBD1 (6 bases). The CDR3 loop spans 13 amino acids. Germline values: CDR1 MNHEY, CDR2 SVGEGT. V was trimmed by 6 bases and J by 3 bases, leaving 11 bases between them. CDR3 sequence: CASRPRGDTEAFF. The CDR3 bases are TGTGCCAGCAGACCCAGGGGAGACACTGAAGCTTTCTTT.

The chain recombines TRBV29-1 with TRBJ1-1; D call uncertain. With 3 bases removed from V and 6 bases from J, the gap between germline ends came to 11 bases. Per germline, CDR1 SQVTM and CDR2 ANQGSEA. The CDR3 is 12 amino acids. In DNA, the CDR3 is TGCAGCGTTGACCCCACCGGAGCTGAAGCTTTCTTT. Residues: CSVDPTGAEAFF.

This rearrangement joins TRBV20-1 to TRBJ2-1; 7 bases map to TRBD1. The J segment lost 12 bases and the V segment lost 0 bases, leaving 8 bases of the junction unmatched. Germline-derived CDR1 and CDR2 are DFQATT and SNEGSKA (reference sequence). CDR3 length: 13 amino acids. The CDR3 DNA is TGCAGTGCTAGAGATCCCAGGGGGACCTTGCAGTTCTTC. As protein: CSARDPRGTLQFF.

The chain employs TRBV7-2 and TRBJ1-1, with D maybe TRBD1 (5 bases). V lost 6 bases and J lost 0, with 11 bases in between. This CDR3 contains 14 residues. Looked up from germline, CDR1 is SGHTA and CDR2 is FQGNSA. CDR3 protein: CASRITGMNTEAFF. CDR3 nucleotides: TGTGCCAGCAGGATCACAGGAATGAACACTGAAGCTTTCTTT.

The J gene is TRBJ1-2, the V gene TRBV12-3 or TRBV12-4, with a possible D match to TRBD1 (5 bases). The CDR3 covers 15 residues. V lost 5 bases, J lost 3 bases, and 16 bases lay in between. The CDR3 protein is CASSPRQRSHYGYTF. The CDR3 coding sequence is TGTGCCAGCAGTCCACGACAGCGGTCCCACTATGGCTACACCTTC.

A few counts support this clonotype. The chain joins TRBV7-9 to TRBJ2-7, with 7 bases that match TRBD2. The CDR3 sequence is 16 residues long. The junction had 15 bases not matched to a gene; V was cut back by 0 bases and J by 10 bases. Per germline, CDR1 SEHNR and CDR2 FQNEAQ (reference sequence). DNA of the CDR3: TGTGCCAGCAGCTTAGCGTCCGGACGGGAGGCAGCGAAACAGTACTTC. It translates to CASSLASGREAAKQYF.

The chain joins TRBV5-1 to TRBJ2-1; 7 positions agree with TRBD1. Germline CDR1 and CDR2: SGHRS and YFSETQ. V was clipped by 2 bases and J by 0 bases; unmatched bases: 8. This CDR3 spans 17 amino acids. The CDR3 region has the DNA TGCGCCAGCAGCTTCACAGGGGCCCTAAGCTCCTACAATGAGCAGTTCTTC. Its protein is CASSFTGALSSYNEQFF.

The chain joins TRBV18 to TRBJ2-5; D is perhaps TRBD1 (6 bases). The germline CDR1 and CDR2 sequences are KGHSH and LQKENI. The ends were cut back, 0 bases at V and 4 bases at J, with 12 bases in the middle. The CDR3 totals 15 residues. This CDR3 is CASSPPGNRAETQYF. CDR3 DNA sequence: TGTGCCAGCTCACCACCGGGAAACAGGGCAGAGACCCAGTACTTC. Supplemented by reference TRBV18 and TRBJ2-5, the full variable domain reads NAGVMQNPRHLVRRRGQEARLRCSPMKGHSHVYWYRQLPEEGLKFMVYLQKENIIDESGMPKERFSAEFPKEGPSILRIQQVVRGDSAAYFCASSPPGNRAETQYFGPGTRLLVL.

The V call is TRBV5-1, the J call TRBJ2-5; D is tentatively TRBD1 or TRBD2 (5 bases each). CDR1 is SGHRS and CDR2 is YFSETQ in the germline V gene. V lost 4 bases and J lost 0, with 10 bases in between. The CDR3 loop spans 14 amino acids. CDR3 coding DNA: TGCGCCAGCAGCCGGGACGGGGACCAAGAGACCCAGTACTTC. Encoded protein: CASSRDGDQETQYF. The whole variable domain, filled in from reference TRBV5-1 and TRBJ2-5, reads KAGVTQTPRYLIKTRGQQVTLSCSPISGHRSVSWYQQTPGQGLQFLFEYFSETQRNKGNFPGRFSGRQFSNSRSEMNVSTLELGDSALYLCASSRDGDQETQYFGPGTRLLVL.

V and J are TRBV12-3 or TRBV12-4 and TRBJ1-3; D is possibly TRBD1 (6 bases). The CDR3 contains 16 residues. Trimming removed 3 bases at V and 0 bases at J, with 12 bases between. In nucleotides, the CDR3 is TGTGCCAGCAGTTTCCAGCAGGGGAACTCTGGAAACACCATATATTTT. Protein: CASSFQQGNSGNTIYF.

The chain combines TRBV27 with TRBJ2-2; no clear D gene. Trimming pared 10 bases from V and 2 bases from J, leaving 14 bases between. Germline V gene sequence: CDR1 MNHEY, CDR2 SMNVEV (reference sequence). The CDR3 totals 14 residues. The CDR3 loop reads CATETGPNTGELFF. The CDR3 DNA reads TGTGCCACCGAAACCGGGCCTAACACCGGGGAGCTGTTTTTT.

The gene calls are TRBV18 and TRBJ2-7; D remains unclear. Germline CDR1 KGHSH, CDR2 LQKENI. The CDR3 runs 13 residues. With 4 bases removed from V and 3 bases from J, the gap between germline ends came to 10 bases. CDR3 nucleotide sequence: TGTGCCAGCTCACTGACAAAGGGCTACGAGCAGTACTTC. Encoded protein: CASSLTKGYEQYF. Looking up the rest from reference TRBV18 and TRBJ2-7 gives the full variable domain: NAGVMQNPRHLVRRRGQEARLRCSPMKGHSHVYWYRQLPEEGLKFMVYLQKENIIDESGMPKERFSAEFPKEGPSILRIQQVVRGDSAAYFCASSLTKGYEQYFGPGTRLTVT.

This clonotype is a singleton in its sample. The chain combines TRBV29-1 with TRBJ1-4; no definite D call. The CDR3 runs 13 residues. Germline V gene data show CDR1 as SQVTM and CDR2 as ANQGSEA. V was cut by 4 bases and J by 5 bases, with 11 bases left in between. In DNA form, the CDR3 reads TGCAGCGTTGGAGGGAGATCCAATGAAAAACTGTTTTTT. This codes for CSVGGRSNEKLFF.

This clonotype was observed many times. Compared with germline, one end of the junction differs, possibly owing to a read error. The CDR3 DNA reads as TGTGCCAGCAGAGGGACAGGAGGTACCGGGGAGCTGTTTTTT. Translation: CASRGTGGTGELFF. The chain couples TRBV5-1 to TRBJ2-2, with TRBD1 matching over 8 bases. Germline values: CDR1 SGHRS, CDR2 YFSETQ. The CDR3 sequence is 14 residues long.

V gene TRBV20-1 combines with J gene TRBJ1-5; maybe TRBD1 (5 bases). Trimming took off 6 bases at V and 1 base at J, with 10 bases between the two ends. Germline loops: CDR1 DFQATT, CDR2 SNEGSKA (reference sequence). The CDR3 has 13 amino acids. CDR3 residues: CSALPGSNQPQHF. The DNA of the CDR3 is TGCAGTGCCCTGCCAGGGAGCAATCAGCCCCAGCATTTT.

J is TRBJ1-1 and V is TRBV27, with D perhaps TRBD1 (6 bases). The CDR3 covers 15 residues. Germline CDR1 and CDR2: MNHEY and SMNVEV (reference sequence). Trimming pared 5 bases from V and 1 base from J, leaving 14 bases between. CDR3 nucleotides: TGTGCCAGCAGTCCTCGCTTGGGACAGAACACTGAAGCTTTCTTT. This gives the protein CASSPRLGQNTEAFF.